This T cell receptor beta chain derives from a study of control samples from healthy donors and cancer patients. V was clipped by 4 bases and J by 5 bases; unmatched bases: 8. The CDR3 is 15 amino acids. Germline CDR1 is KGHSH and CDR2 is LQKENI. Clones were read by immunoSEQ multiplex PCR, and TCRdb kept only the in-frame ones, dropping some. The repertoire has about 98,000 clones, roughly 86% of them found once; the top ten carry about 2%. This sequence joins TRBV18 and TRBJ2-7, with 10 bases lining up with TRBD1. The specimen sequenced was blood. This sequence originates from a man in his fifties or sixties in good health. CDR3: CASSRGGQGGNEQYF. In nucleotides, the CDR3 is TGTGCCAGCTCACGTGGTGGACAGGGGGGAAACGAGCAGTACTTC.